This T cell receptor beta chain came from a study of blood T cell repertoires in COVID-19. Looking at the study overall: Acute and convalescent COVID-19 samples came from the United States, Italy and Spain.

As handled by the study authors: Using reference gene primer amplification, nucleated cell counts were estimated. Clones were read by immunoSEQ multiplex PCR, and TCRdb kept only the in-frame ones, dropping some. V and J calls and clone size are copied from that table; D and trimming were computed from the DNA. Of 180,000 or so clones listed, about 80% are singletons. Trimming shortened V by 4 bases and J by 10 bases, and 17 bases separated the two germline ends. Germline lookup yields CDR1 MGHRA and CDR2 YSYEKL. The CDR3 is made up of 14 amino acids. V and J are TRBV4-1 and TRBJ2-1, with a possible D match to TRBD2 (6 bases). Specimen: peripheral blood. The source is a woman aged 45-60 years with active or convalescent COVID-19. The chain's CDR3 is CASSPGVGLMEQFF. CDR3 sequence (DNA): TGCGCCAGCAGCCCGGGAGTTGGACTAATGGAGCAGTTCTTC.